This TCR beta chain was sequenced during a study of Ad26.COV2.S vaccination and SARS-CoV-2 variants. Germline V CDR1 and CDR2: SQVTM, ANQGSEA. The CDR3 length is 12 residues. V gave up 2 bases and J gave up 8 bases, with 9 bases separating them. As to treatment: over 15 received Ad26.COV2.S at low or high dose, single or two shots; about five received placebo; per-sample allocation not given. Samples analyzed were those drawn on day 63 after the first vaccine or placebo injection. It was Wuhan-strain SARS-CoV-2 spike that the Ad26 vaccine vector expressed. The data were produced by immunoSEQ multiplex PCR, yet TCRdb's version contains in-frame clones alone and is incomplete. This table holds 400,000 to 450,000 clones, 80% to 95% found once.

This sequence was found in a person between 18 and 65 years old who received the Ad26.COV2.S COVID-19 vaccine or a placebo. The chain links TRBV29-1 to TRBJ2-2, with a possible D match to TRBD1 (5 bases). The sample was peripheral blood, taken in a trial of Ad26.COV2.S vaccine versus placebo. CDR3 DNA sequence: TGCAGCGTTGAACCCCCAGGGGGGGAGCTGTTTTTT. Amino acid sequence: CSVEPPGGELFF.